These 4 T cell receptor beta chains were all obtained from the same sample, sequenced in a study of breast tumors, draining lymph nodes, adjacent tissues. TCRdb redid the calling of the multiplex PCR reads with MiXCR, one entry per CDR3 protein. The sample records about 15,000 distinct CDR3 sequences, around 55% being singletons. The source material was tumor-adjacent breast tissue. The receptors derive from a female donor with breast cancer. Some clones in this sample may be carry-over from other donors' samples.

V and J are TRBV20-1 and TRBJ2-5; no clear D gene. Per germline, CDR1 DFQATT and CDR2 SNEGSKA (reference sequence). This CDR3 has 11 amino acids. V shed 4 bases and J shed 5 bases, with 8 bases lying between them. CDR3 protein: CSAKVLETQYF. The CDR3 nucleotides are TGCAGTGCTAAGGTCTTGGAGACCCAGTACTTC.

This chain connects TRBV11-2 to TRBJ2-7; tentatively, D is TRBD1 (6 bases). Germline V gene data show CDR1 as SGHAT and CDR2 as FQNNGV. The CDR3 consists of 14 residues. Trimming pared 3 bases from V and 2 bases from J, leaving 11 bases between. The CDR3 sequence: CASSFGQMTYEQYF. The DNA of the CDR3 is TGTGCCAGCAGCTTTGGACAGATGACCTACGAGCAGTACTTC.

CDR3 in DNA: TGTGCCAGCAGTCCGGGACAGGGGGGGCATCGGCCCCAGCATTTT. Translating it yields CASSPGQGGHRPQHF. The J gene is TRBJ1-5, the V gene TRBV12-3 or TRBV12-4; 11 nucleotides align to TRBD1. This CDR3 spans 15 amino acids. Germline trimming cut 5 bases from V and 9 bases from J; bases unmatched to any gene: 9.

The CDR3 protein is CASSEPYRRLGGYTF. The CDR3 DNA reads TGTGCCAGCAGCGAGCCGTACAGGCGGCTCGGGGGCTACACCTTC. The chain carries TRBV6-1 and TRBJ1-2; weak D call: TRBD1 (5 bases). The CDR3 contains 15 residues. Trimming removed 6 bases from V and 8 bases from J, with 22 bases in between. Germline lookup yields CDR1 MNHNS and CDR2 SASEGT.